The 22 T cell receptor beta chains below come from one sample, sequenced in a study of T cell responses to AZD1222 COVID-19 vaccine. The table came from immunoSEQ multiplex PCR; TCRdb's copy has only in-frame clones and leaves some out. The sample carries about 140,000 clones, about 90% recorded once. The starting material was peripheral blood, obtained 28 days after the second AZD1222 dose. All receptors derive from an adult who received the AZD1222 COVID-19 vaccine.

The chain uses TRBV7-9 and TRBJ1-4; no clear D. Germline lookup yields CDR1 SEHNR and CDR2 FQNEAQ (reference sequence). This CDR3 has 16 residues. V shed 5 bases and J shed 3 bases, with 16 bases lying between them. The CDR3 region has the DNA TGTGCCAGCAGCCCTTCCGCTGGGAATGCTAATGAAAAACTGTTTTTT. Translation gives CASSPSAGNANEKLFF.

The CDR3 spells CASSLAIQGAQEKLFF. The CDR3 DNA reads TGCGCCAGCAGCTTGGCGATCCAGGGGGCCCAAGAAAAACTGTTTTTT. The rearrangement links TRBV5-1 to TRBJ1-4; 8 nucleotides match TRBD1. Germline V lookup: CDR1 SGHRS, CDR2 YFSETQ. V trimming: 0 bases; J trimming: 8 bases; junction bases outside the gene matches: 9. This CDR3 is 16 amino acids long.

This chain connects TRBV7-9 to TRBJ2-1; TRBD1 matches 8 bases. CDR1 SEHNR and CDR2 FQNEAQ come from the germline V gene (reference sequence). The CDR3 totals 15 residues. The V and J ends lost 6 bases and 9 bases, in that order; junction bases with no gene match: 13. The DNA for the CDR3 is TGTGCCAGCAGGCCTGCTCCGGGACAGGAAATTGAGCAGTTCTTC. Translation gives CASRPAPGQEIEQFF.

The rearrangement joins TRBV29-1 to TRBJ1-2; D uncertain. With 6 bases removed from V and 7 bases from J, the gap between germline ends came to 12 bases. Germline V CDR1 and CDR2: SQVTM, ANQGSEA. CDR3 size: 11 residues. CDR3: CSVRVGRGYTF. Written as DNA, the CDR3 is TGCAGCGTCCGCGTAGGACGTGGCTACACCTTC.

The V gene is TRBV4-3, the J gene TRBJ1-2; D perhaps matches TRBD1 (6 bases). Germline CDR1 is LGHNA and CDR2 is YSLEER. V gave up 4 bases and J gave up 2 bases, with 17 bases separating them. The CDR3 runs to 16 residues. CDR3 nucleotides: TGCGCCAGCAGCCTCGGGGGGCAGTCAGGGAACTATGGCTACACCTTC. Translating gives CASSLGGQSGNYGYTF.

V usage is TRBV15 and J usage is TRBJ1-4, with 7 bases fitting TRBD1. Germline V CDR1 and CDR2: LNHNV, YYDKDF (reference sequence). CDR3 length equals 16 residues. Trimming removed 0 bases from V and 5 bases from J; junction bases left unmatched: 6. The CDR3 region is CATSRESTGSNEKLFF. In DNA, the CDR3 is TGTGCCACCAGCAGAGAATCGACAGGGTCGAATGAAAAACTGTTTTTT.

The chain is built from TRBV4-2 and TRBJ2-3; 14 bases fit TRBD2. The CDR3 is made up of 15 amino acids. Germline CDR1 LGHNA, CDR2 YNFKEQ. After removal of 8 bases from V and 3 bases from J, the junction contained 4 bases not matched to a gene. CDR3 sequence: CASETSGGATDTQYF. The CDR3 DNA reads as TGTGCCAGCGAGACTAGCGGGGGGGCAACAGATACGCAGTATTTT.

The rearrangement links TRBV11-2 to TRBJ2-4; D may be TRBD2 (6 bases). This CDR3 spans 14 amino acids. V dropped 6 bases and J dropped 1 base, with 10 bases sitting between them. CDR1 SGHAT and CDR2 FQNNGV come from the germline V gene. CDR3 DNA: TGTGCCAGCAGTAGCGCGGGGGCCAAAAACATTCAGTACTTC. Its translation is CASSSAGAKNIQYF.

A single count supports this clone. The genes are TRBV5-4 and TRBJ2-3; 9 bases match TRBD1. V dropped 5 bases and J dropped 1; count of bases not matched to a gene: 8. This CDR3 spans 16 amino acids. In germline, CDR1 is SGHNT, CDR2 YYREEE (reference sequence). The CDR3 bases are TGTGCCAGCAGACCGGGACAGGGCCCTCGCACAGATACGCAGTATTTT. Its protein is CASRPGQGPRTDTQYF.

The chain carries TRBV12-3 or TRBV12-4 and TRBJ1-4; possibly TRBD1 for D (5 bases). The CDR3 has 13 residues. Trimming shortened V by 6 bases and J by 8 bases, and 13 bases separated the two germline ends. CDR3 in DNA: TGTGCCAGCAGGACGGGGCCTGTGGAAAAACTGTTTTTT. Translation: CASRTGPVEKLFF.

The chain uses TRBV12-5 and TRBJ1-1; no clear D. The germline gives CDR1 LGHNT, CDR2 FRNRAP. The CDR3 is 15 residues long. Trimming removed 7 bases from V and 0 bases from J, with 15 bases in between. DNA for the CDR3: TGTGCTAGTGCCCTGGGGAGGGAGATGAACACTGAAGCTTTCTTT. Translated, it gives CASALGREMNTEAFF.

On this clone: The sample has other DNA sequences that encode this CDR3 too. The DNA of the CDR3 is TGTGCCAGCAGTTACGTAGTCGGGGGTTATCAGCCCCAGCATTTT. This sequence encodes CASSYVVGGYQPQHF. The rearrangement links TRBV6-2 or TRBV6-3 to TRBJ1-5, with D possibly matching TRBD1 (5 bases). CDR3 length: 15 amino acids. The germline V and J ends were trimmed by 2 bases and 5 bases, with 13 bases remaining between them. The germline gives CDR1 MNHEY, CDR2 SVGEGT.

This clone was seen only once. J is TRBJ2-2 and V is TRBV7-2; D ambiguous. The CDR3 runs to 16 residues. Trimming left V 5 bases short and J 1 base short, with 14 bases between. From germline, CDR1 is SGHTA and CDR2 FQGNSA. Here the CDR3 reads CASSLQQERNTGELFF. The DNA of the CDR3 is TGTGCCAGCAGCCTCCAGCAGGAGAGGAACACCGGGGAGCTGTTTTTT.

The chain recombines TRBV6-1 with TRBJ1-1; no firm D call. The CDR3 loop spans 16 amino acids. The ends were cut back, 2 bases at V and 0 bases at J, with 13 bases in the middle. The V gene's germline CDR1 is MNHNS and CDR2 SASEGT. The CDR3 coding sequence is TGTGCCAGCAGTGAAAGGGAGCCCCGCCTGAACACTGAAGCTTTCTTT. It translates to CASSEREPRLNTEAFF.

The J gene is TRBJ2-5, the V gene TRBV7-6; 11 bases match TRBD2. CDR3 length equals 15 residues. With V trimmed by 4 bases and J by 1 base, 2 bases remained unmatched. Germline lookup yields CDR1 SGHVS and CDR2 FNYEAQ. The chain's CDR3 is CASSWGLAVQETQYF. CDR3 in DNA: TGTGCCAGCAGCTGGGGACTAGCGGTCCAAGAGACCCAGTACTTC.

This chain connects TRBV29-1 to TRBJ1-2; 10 nucleotides agree with TRBD1. The ends lost 5 bases at V and 8 bases at J; junction bases unmatched: 11. Per germline, CDR1 SQVTM and CDR2 ANQGSEA. This CDR3 region has 14 residues. DNA of the CDR3: TGCAGCGTTTTTCAAGGGGACAGGGGATACGGCTACACCTTC. Amino acids: CSVFQGDRGYGYTF.

This sequence joins TRBV5-1 and TRBJ1-4; the match to TRBD1 covers 8 bases. Germline V CDR1 and CDR2: SGHRS, YFSETQ. V shed 0 bases, J shed 8 bases, and the junction held 6 bases outside the gene matches. This CDR3 comprises 15 residues. CDR3 bases: TGCGCCAGCAGCTTGGCAGGGGGCGCGGGAGAAAAACTGTTTTTT. As protein: CASSLAGGAGEKLFF.

The chain has TRBV27 and TRBJ1-3, with TRBD1 identical over 7 bases. This CDR3 spans 14 amino acids. The germline gives CDR1 MNHEY, CDR2 SMNVEV (reference sequence). The V segment lost 5 bases and the J segment 8 bases; nucleotides outside the gene matches: 9. CDR3 loop: CASSPETGRDTIYF. The DNA for the CDR3 is TGTGCCAGCAGTCCTGAGACAGGGCGGGACACCATATATTTT.

CDR3 in amino acids: CASSPQTGGQSYNSPLHF. CDR3 sequence (DNA): TGTGCCAGCTCCCCCCAGACAGGGGGGCAATCCTATAATTCACCCCTCCACTTT. The chain joins TRBV18 to TRBJ1-6; 9 nucleotides match TRBD1. The CDR3 is 18 amino acids. Germline CDR1 reads KGHSH; CDR2 reads LQKENI. With V trimmed by 6 bases and J by 1 base, 10 bases remained unmatched. The full variable domain, in which reference TRBV18 and TRBJ1-6 provide the parts outside the CDR3, is NAGVMQNPRHLVRRRGQEARLRCSPMKGHSHVYWYRQLPEEGLKFMVYLQKENIIDESGMPKERFSAEFPKEGPSILRIQQVVRGDSAAYFCASSPQTGGQSYNSPLHFGNGTRLTVT.

The genes are TRBV6-5 and TRBJ2-3, with 7 bases lining up with TRBD2. The CDR3 is made up of 15 amino acids. V gave up 6 bases and J gave up 9 bases; unmatched junction bases: 15. Germline V gene data show CDR1 as MNHEY and CDR2 as SVGAGI. Here the CDR3 reads CASRPPSAPRETQYF. The CDR3 nucleotides read TGTGCCAGCAGACCCCCTAGCGCCCCGCGGGAGACGCAGTATTTT.

The chain has TRBV28 and TRBJ2-7, with D possibly matching TRBD2 (7 bases). Germline V gives CDR1 MDHEN, CDR2 SYDVKM. This CDR3 region has 16 residues. V was cut by 7 bases and J by 0 bases, with 19 bases left in between. Here the CDR3 DNA reads TGTGCCAGCACTCCCCTGGGGGGGGCTCTCTCCTACGAGCAGTACTTC. Protein: CASTPLGGALSYEQYF.

This chain uses TRBV27 with TRBJ2-7; 10 bases are a match to TRBD1. The CDR3 is 16 residues long. Germline trimming cut 5 bases from V and 3 bases from J; bases unmatched to any gene: 10. Germline V gene sequence: CDR1 MNHEY, CDR2 SMNVEV (reference sequence). The CDR3 DNA follows: TGTGCCAGCAGTCGGACAGGGGGAAGTCTGGGCTACGAGCAGTACTTC. Translating gives CASSRTGGSLGYEQYF.